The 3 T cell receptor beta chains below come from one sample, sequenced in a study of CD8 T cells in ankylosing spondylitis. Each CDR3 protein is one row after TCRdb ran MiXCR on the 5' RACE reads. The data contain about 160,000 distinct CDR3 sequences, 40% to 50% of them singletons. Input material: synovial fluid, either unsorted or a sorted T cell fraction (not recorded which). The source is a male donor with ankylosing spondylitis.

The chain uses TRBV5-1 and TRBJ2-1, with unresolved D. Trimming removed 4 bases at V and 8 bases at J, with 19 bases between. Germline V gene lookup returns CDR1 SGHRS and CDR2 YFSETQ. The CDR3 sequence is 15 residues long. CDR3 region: CASSLHDRGWHEQFF. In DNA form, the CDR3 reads TGCGCCAGCAGCCTGCACGACCGTGGGTGGCATGAGCAGTTCTTC.

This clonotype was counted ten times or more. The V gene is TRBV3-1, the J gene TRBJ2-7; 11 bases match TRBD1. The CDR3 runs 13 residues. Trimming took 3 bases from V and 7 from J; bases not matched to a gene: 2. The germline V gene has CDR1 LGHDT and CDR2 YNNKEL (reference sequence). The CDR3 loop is CASSHGTGGEQYF. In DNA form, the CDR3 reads TGTGCCAGCAGCCACGGGACAGGGGGAGAGCAGTACTTC.

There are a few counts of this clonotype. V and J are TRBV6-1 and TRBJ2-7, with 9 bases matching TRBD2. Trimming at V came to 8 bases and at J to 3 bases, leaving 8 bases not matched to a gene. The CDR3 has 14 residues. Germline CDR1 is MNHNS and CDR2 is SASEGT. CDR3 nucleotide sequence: TGTGCCAGCTTAGACTCTAGCGGGGACTACGAGCAGTACTTC. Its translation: CASLDSSGDYEQYF.